This TCR beta chain was captured in a study of blood T cell repertoires in COVID-19. The wider study: Spain, Italy and the United States supplied samples that represented acute and convalescent COVID-19.

CDR3 length: 13 residues. V dropped 4 bases and J dropped 14; count of bases not matched to a gene: 5. Germline CDR1 SGHTA, CDR2 FQGNSA. Original analysis: Using reference gene primer amplification, nucleated cell counts were estimated. The data were produced by immunoSEQ multiplex PCR, yet TCRdb's version contains in-frame clones alone and is incomplete. D and trimming come from the DNA, and the V and J calls and clone size come from that table. The table has hundreds of thousands of clones, roughly 84% seen once; the top ten hold roughly 8.6%. Sequenced sample: peripheral blood. The sequence came from a human donor in a cohort sampled during active COVID-19. The chain links TRBV7-2 to TRBJ1-6, with 10 bases fitting TRBD1. CDR3 loop: CASSSGQGTSLHF. The CDR3 nucleotides are TGTGCCAGCAGCTCGGGACAGGGGACGTCCCTCCACTTT.